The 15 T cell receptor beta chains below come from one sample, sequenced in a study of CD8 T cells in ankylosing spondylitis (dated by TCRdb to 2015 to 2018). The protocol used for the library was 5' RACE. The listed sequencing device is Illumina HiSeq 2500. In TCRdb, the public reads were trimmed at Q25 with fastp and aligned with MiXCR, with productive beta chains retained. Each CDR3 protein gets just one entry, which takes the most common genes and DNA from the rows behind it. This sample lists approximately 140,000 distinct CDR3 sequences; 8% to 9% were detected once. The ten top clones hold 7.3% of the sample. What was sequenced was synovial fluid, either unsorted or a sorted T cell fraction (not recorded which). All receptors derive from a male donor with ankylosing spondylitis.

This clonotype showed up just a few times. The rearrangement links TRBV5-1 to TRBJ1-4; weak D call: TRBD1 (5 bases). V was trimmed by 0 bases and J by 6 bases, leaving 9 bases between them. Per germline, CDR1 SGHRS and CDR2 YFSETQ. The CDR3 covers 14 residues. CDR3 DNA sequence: TGCGCCAGCAGCTTGGTCGGGACGGATGAAAAACTGTTTTTT. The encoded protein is CASSLVGTDEKLFF. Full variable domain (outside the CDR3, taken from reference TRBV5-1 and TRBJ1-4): KAGVTQTPRYLIKTRGQQVTLSCSPISGHRSVSWYQQTPGQGLQFLFEYFSETQRNKGNFPGRFSGRQFSNSRSEMNVSTLELGDSALYLCASSLVGTDEKLFFGSGTQLSVL.

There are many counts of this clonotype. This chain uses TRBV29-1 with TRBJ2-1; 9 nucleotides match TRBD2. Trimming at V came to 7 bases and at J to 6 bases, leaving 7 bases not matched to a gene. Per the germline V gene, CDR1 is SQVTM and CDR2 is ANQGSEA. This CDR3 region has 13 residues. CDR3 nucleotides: TGCAGCGGAAGAGTAGCGGGAGTCAATGAGCAGTTCTTC. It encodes CSGRVAGVNEQFF.

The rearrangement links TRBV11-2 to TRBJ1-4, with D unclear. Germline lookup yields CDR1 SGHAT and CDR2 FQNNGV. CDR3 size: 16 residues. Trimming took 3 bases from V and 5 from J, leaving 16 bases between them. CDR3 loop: CASSFRPTRENEKLFF. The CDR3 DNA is TGTGCCAGCAGCTTTAGGCCGACACGGGAGAATGAAAAACTGTTTTTT. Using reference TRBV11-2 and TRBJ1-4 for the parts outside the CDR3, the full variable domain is EAGVAQSPRYKIIEKRQSVAFWCNPISGHATLYWYQQILGQGPKLLIQFQNNGVVDDSQLPKDRFSAERLKGVDSTLKIQPAKLEDSAVYLCASSFRPTRENEKLFFGSGTQLSVL.

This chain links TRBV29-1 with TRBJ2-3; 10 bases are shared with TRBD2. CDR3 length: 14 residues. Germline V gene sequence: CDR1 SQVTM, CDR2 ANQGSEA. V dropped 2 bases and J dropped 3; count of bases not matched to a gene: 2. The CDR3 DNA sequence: TGCAGCGTTGAACCGGGACTAGCGACAGATACGCAGTATTTT. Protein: CSVEPGLATDTQYF.

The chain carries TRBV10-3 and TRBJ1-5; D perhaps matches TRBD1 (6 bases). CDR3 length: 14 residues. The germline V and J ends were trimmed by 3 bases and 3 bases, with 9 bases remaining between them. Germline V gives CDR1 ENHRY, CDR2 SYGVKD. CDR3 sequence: CAISDWTDNQPQHF. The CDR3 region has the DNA TGTGCCATCAGTGATTGGACAGACAATCAGCCCCAGCATTTT.

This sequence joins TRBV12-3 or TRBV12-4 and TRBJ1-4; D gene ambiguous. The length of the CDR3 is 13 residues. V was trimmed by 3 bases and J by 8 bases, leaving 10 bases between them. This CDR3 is CASSLVRGEKLFF. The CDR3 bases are TGTGCCAGCAGTTTGGTCCGAGGAGAAAAACTGTTTTTT.

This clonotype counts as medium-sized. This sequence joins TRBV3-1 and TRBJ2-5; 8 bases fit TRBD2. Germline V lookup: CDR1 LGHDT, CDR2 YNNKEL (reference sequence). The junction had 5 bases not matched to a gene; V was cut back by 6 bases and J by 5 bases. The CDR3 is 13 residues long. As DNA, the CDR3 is TGTGCCAGCAGGAAGCGGGAGCGCGAGACCCAGTACTTC. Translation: CASRKRERETQYF.

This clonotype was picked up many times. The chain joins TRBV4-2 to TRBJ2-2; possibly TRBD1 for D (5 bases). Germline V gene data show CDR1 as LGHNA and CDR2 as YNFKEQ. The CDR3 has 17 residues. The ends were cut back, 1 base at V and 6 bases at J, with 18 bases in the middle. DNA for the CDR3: TGTGCCAGCAGCCAAGTTGGGTCAGGGAAGTTCCCCGGGGAGCTGTTTTTT. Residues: CASSQVGSGKFPGELFF.

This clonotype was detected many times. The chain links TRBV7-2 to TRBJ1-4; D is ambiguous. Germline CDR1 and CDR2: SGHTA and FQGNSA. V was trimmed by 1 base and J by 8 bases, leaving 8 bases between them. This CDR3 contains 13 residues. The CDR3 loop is CASSLGVWEKLFF. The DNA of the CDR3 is TGTGCCAGCAGCTTAGGGGTTTGGGAAAAACTGTTTTTT.

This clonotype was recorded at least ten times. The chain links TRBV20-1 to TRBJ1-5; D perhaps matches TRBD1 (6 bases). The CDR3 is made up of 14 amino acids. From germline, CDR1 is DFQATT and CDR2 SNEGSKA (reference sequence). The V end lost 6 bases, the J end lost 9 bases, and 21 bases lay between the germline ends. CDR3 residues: CSAHRAGAYRPQHF. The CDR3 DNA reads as TGCAGTGCGCACAGGGCGGGGGCCTATCGGCCCCAGCATTTT.

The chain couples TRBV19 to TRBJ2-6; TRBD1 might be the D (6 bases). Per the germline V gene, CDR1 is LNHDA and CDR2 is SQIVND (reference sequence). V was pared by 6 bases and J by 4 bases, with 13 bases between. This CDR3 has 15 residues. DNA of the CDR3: TGTGCCAGTAGGCCACAGGGCCTCGGGGCCAACGTCCTGACTTTC. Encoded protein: CASRPQGLGANVLTF.

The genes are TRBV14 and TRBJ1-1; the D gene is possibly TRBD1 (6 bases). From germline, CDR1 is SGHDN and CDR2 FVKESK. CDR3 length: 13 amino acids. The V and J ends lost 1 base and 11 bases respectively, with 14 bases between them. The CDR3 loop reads CASSQGLQGRAFF. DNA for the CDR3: TGTGCCAGCAGCCAAGGTTTACAGGGCCGGGCTTTCTTT.

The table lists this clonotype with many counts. CDR3 coding DNA: TGTGCCACCAGTGATTACGGGGCAGCCCAAGAGACCCAGTACTTC. This codes for CATSDYGAAQETQYF. The V call is TRBV24-1, the J call TRBJ2-5; possibly TRBD1 or TRBD2 for D (5 bases each). Germline V gene data show CDR1 as KGHDR and CDR2 as SFDVKD. V lost 2 bases and J lost 1, with 10 bases in between. The CDR3 runs 15 residues.

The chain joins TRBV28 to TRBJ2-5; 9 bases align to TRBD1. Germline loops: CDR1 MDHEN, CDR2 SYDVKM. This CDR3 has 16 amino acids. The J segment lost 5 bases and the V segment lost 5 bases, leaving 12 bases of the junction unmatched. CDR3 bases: TGTGCCAGCAGTCCCGAACCCACAGGGGGCGGGGAGACCCAGTACTTC. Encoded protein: CASSPEPTGGGETQYF.

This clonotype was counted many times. CDR3: CASSLVSVDTDTQYF. As DNA, the CDR3 is TGCGCCAGCAGCTTGGTCAGCGTCGATACAGATACGCAGTATTTT. This chain uses TRBV5-1 with TRBJ2-3; D is unresolved. Trimming removed 0 bases from V and 3 bases from J, with 11 bases in between. In germline, CDR1 is SGHRS, CDR2 YFSETQ. The CDR3 loop spans 15 amino acids.